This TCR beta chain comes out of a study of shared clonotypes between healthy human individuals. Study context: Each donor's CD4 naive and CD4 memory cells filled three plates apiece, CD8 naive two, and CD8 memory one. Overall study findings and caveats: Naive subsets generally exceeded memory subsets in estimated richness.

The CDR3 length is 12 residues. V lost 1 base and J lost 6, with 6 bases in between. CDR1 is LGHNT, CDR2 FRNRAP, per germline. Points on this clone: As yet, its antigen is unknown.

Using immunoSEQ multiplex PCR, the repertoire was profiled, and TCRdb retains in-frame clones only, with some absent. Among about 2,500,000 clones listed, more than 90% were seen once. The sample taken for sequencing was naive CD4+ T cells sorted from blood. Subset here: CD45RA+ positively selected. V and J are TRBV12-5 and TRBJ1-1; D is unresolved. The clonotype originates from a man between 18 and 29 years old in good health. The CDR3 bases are TGTGCTAGTGGTTTGGGTCGCCCTGAAGCTTTCTTT. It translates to CASGLGRPEAFF.